What follows is one T cell receptor (beta chain) and its context. Its antigen is currently unknown. After removal of 0 bases from V and 1 base from J, the junction contained 2 bases not matched to a gene. Germline V gene lookup returns CDR1 PRHDT and CDR2 FYEKMQ (reference sequence). The CDR3 runs to 15 residues. The record originates from a study of cytomegalovirus exposure and HLA in healthy donors. Study overall: The roughly 100 million unique TCR beta sequences, from 150 million to 200 million T cells, were found by an earlier analysis.

Study-level results: DRB1 had the most TCR associations and HLA-C the fewest, a later analysis found, with rates varying by HLA locus. Presence/absence analyses took donor sequencing depth as roughly uniform. For cytomegalovirus status, the classifier reportedly gave diagnoses with high specificity and sensitivity.

Vbeta (60) and Jbeta (13) primers were used in the PCR. Clones were sequenced by immunoSEQ multiplex PCR, and TCRdb holds only the in-frame ones, with some missing. The table has 150,000 to 200,000 clones, more than 75% seen once. The sequenced sample consisted of PBMCs. The rearrangement joins TRBV13 to TRBJ2-5, with TRBD1 identical over 7 bases. This receptor was obtained from a woman in her twenties or thirties in good health and CMV-seropositive. In nucleotides, the CDR3 is TGTGCCAGCAGCTTAGGACAGGGGATCCAAGAGACCCAGTACTTC. Amino acids: CASSLGQGIQETQYF.